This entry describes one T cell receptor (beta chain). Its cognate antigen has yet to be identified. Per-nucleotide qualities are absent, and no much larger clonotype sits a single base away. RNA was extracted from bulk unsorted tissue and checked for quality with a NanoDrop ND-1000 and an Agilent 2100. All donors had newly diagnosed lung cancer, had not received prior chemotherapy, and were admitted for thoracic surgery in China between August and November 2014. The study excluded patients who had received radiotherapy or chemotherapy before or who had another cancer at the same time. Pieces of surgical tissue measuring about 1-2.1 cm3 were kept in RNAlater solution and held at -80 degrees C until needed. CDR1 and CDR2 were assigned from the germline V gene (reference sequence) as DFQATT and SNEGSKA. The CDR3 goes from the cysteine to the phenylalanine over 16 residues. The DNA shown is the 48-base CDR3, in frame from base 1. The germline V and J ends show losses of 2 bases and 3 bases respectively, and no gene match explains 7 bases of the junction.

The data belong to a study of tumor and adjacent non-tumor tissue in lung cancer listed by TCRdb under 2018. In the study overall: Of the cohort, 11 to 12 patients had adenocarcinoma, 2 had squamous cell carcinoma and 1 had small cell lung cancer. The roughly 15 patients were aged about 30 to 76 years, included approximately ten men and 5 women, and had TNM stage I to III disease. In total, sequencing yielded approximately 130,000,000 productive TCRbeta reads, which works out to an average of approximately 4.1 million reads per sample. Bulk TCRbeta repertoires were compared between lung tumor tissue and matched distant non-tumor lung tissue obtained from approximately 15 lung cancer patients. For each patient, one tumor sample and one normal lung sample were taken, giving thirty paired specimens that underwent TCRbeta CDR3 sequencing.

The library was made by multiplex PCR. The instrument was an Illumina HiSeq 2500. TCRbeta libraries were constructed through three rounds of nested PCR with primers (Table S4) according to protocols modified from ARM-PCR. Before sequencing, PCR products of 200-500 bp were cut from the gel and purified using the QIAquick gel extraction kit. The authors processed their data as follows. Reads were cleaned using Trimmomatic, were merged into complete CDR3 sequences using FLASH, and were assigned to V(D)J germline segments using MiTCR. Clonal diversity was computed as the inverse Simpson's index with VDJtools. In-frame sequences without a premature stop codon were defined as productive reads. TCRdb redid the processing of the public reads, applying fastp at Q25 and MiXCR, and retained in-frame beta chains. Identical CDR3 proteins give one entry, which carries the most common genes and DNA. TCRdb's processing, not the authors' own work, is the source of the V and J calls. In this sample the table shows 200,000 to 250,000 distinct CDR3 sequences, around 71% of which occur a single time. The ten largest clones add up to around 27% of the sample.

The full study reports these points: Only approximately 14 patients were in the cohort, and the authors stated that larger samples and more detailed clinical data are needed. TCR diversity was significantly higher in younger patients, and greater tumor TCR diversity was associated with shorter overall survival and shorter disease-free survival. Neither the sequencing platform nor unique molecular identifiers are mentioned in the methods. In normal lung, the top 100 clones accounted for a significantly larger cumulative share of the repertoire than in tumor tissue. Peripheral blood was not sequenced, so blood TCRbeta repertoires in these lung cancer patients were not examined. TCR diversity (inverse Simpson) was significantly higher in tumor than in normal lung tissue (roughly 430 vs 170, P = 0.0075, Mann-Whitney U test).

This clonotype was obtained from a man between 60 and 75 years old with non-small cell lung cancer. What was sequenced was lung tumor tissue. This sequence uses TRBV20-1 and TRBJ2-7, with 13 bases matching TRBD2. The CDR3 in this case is CSARYGTSGVNYEQYF. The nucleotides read TGCAGTGCTAGATACGGGACTAGCGGGGTGAACTACGAGCAGTACTTC.